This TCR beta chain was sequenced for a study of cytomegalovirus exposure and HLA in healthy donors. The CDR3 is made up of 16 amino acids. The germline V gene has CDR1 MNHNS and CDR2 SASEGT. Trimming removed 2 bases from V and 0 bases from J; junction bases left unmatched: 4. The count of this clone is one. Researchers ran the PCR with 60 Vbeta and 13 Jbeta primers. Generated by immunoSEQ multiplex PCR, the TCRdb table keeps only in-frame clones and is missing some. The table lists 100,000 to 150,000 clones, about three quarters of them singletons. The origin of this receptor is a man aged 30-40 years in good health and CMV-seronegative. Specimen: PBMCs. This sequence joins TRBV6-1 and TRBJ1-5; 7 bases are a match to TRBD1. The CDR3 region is CASSEYHRGSNQPQHF. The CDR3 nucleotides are TGTGCCAGCAGTGAATACCACAGGGGTAGCAATCAGCCCCAGCATTTT.